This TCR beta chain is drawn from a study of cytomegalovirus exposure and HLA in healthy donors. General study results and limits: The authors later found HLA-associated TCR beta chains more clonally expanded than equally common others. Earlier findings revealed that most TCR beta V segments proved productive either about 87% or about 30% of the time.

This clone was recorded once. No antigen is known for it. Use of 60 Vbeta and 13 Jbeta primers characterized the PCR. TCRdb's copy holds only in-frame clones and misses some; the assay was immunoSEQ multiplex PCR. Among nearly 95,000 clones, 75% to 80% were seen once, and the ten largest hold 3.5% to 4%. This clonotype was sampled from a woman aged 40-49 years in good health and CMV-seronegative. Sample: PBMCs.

CDR3 region: CASREGTGELFF. The CDR3 DNA is TGCGCCAGCAGGGAGGGCACCGGGGAGCTGTTTTTT. This sequence joins TRBV5-1 and TRBJ2-2; tentatively, D is TRBD2 (6 bases). Germline assignment: CDR1 SGHRS and CDR2 YFSETQ. This CDR3 is built from 12 residues. V lost 5 bases and J 4 bases, leaving 6 bases between the germline ends.